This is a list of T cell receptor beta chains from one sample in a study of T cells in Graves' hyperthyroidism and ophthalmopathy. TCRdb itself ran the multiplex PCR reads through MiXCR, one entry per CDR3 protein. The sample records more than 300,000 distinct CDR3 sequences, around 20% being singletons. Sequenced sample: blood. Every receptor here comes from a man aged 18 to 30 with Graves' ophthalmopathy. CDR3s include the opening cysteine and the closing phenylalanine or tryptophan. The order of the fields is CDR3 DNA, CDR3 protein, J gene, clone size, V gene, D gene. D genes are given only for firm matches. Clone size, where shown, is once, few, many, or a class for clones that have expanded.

CDR3 DNA: TGTGCCAGCTCACCATTGGGACAGACCTACGAGCAGTACTTC
CDR3 protein: CASSPLGQTYEQYF
J gene: TRBJ2-7
clone size: many
V gene: TRBV18
D gene: TRBD1

CDR3 DNA: TGTGCCAGCAGCTTAAACCCCGACGGGACCACAGATACGCAGTATTTT
CDR3 protein: CASSLNPDGTTDTQYF
J gene: TRBJ2-3
clone size: many
V gene: TRBV7-3
D gene: -

CDR3 DNA: TGTGCCAGCAGCTTTCGGACAGGAGCGGGCAATCAGCCCCAGCATTTT
CDR3 protein: CASSFRTGAGNQPQHF
J gene: TRBJ1-5
clone size: few
V gene: TRBV7-3
D gene: TRBD1

CDR3 DNA: TGTGCCACATCCACCGGGGAGGGGCGGACTGAAGCTTTCTTT
CDR3 protein: CATSTGEGRTEAFF
J gene: TRBJ1-1
clone size: -
V gene: TRBV24-1
D gene: -

CDR3 DNA: TGTGCCAGCAGCTTAGAGACAGCTTACTACGAGCAGTACTTC
CDR3 protein: CASSLETAYYEQYF
J gene: TRBJ2-7
clone size: many
V gene: TRBV7-9
D gene: -

CDR3 DNA: TGTGCCAGCAGCCTAGCCGGGACAGGGATCACAGATACGCAGTATTTT
CDR3 protein: CASSLAGTGITDTQYF
J gene: TRBJ2-3
clone size: -
V gene: TRBV14
D gene: TRBD1

CDR3 DNA: TGTGCCACCAGCAGAGGACTAGCGACAGATACGCAGTATTTT
CDR3 protein: CATSRGLATDTQYF
J gene: TRBJ2-3
clone size: many
V gene: TRBV15
D gene: TRBD2

CDR3 DNA: TGTGCCAGTACCAAAAGGGAGAACACAGATACGCAGTATTTT
CDR3 protein: CASTKRENTDTQYF
J gene: TRBJ2-3
clone size: few
V gene: TRBV19
D gene: -

CDR3 DNA: TGTGCCAGCTCACCAACTAGCGGGAGTGGTGAGCAGTTCTTC
CDR3 protein: CASSPTSGSGEQFF
J gene: TRBJ2-1
clone size: -
V gene: TRBV18
D gene: TRBD2

CDR3 DNA: TGTGCCATCAGCCTCGGGACTAGCGGGTATACGCAGTATTTT
CDR3 protein: CAISLGTSGYTQYF
J gene: TRBJ2-3
clone size: -
V gene: TRBV10-3
D gene: TRBD2

CDR3 DNA: TGTGCCAGCAGCACCCGGGACACCACCACAGATACGCAGTATTTT
CDR3 protein: CASSTRDTTTDTQYF
J gene: TRBJ2-3
clone size: -
V gene: TRBV6-2/TRBV6-3
D gene: -

CDR3 DNA: TGTGCCAGTAGTCGGGAGGAAGGAATAAAACTGTTTTTT
CDR3 protein: CASSREEGIKLFF
J gene: TRBJ1-4
clone size: -
V gene: TRBV19
D gene: -

CDR3 DNA: TGTGCCAGCAGTGAAGCTGGCCACCTATACGAGCAGTACTTC
CDR3 protein: CASSEAGHLYEQYF
J gene: TRBJ2-7
clone size: -
V gene: TRBV6-1
D gene: -

CDR3 DNA: TGTGCCAGCAGCCGCGGGGGGGGTTACGAGCAGTACTTC
CDR3 protein: CASSRGGGYEQYF
J gene: TRBJ2-7
clone size: -
V gene: TRBV7-9
D gene: TRBD2

CDR3 DNA: TGCGCCAGCACCGATACGACAGGGCCTAACACTGAAGCCTTCTTT
CDR3 protein: CASTDTTGPNTEAFF
J gene: TRBJ1-1
clone size: few
V gene: TRBV10-2
D gene: TRBD1

CDR3 DNA: TGTGCCAGCAGTGATTTAGCAGGACAGACAGATACGCAGTATTTT
CDR3 protein: CASSDLAGQTDTQYF
J gene: TRBJ2-3
clone size: few
V gene: TRBV25-1
D gene: -

CDR3 DNA: TGCAGCGTCGGGGGACTAGCGGGGGACCAAGAGACCCAGTACTTC
CDR3 protein: CSVGGLAGDQETQYF
J gene: TRBJ2-5
clone size: many
V gene: TRBV29-1
D gene: TRBD2

CDR3 DNA: TGTGCCAGCAGTGTGACAGAGACCCAGTACTTC
CDR3 protein: CASSVTETQYF
J gene: TRBJ2-5
clone size: -
V gene: TRBV25-1
D gene: -

CDR3 DNA: TGTGCCAGCAGTCCTACAGGGAGGGAAGCTTTCTTT
CDR3 protein: CASSPTGREAFF
J gene: TRBJ1-1
clone size: many
V gene: TRBV12-3/TRBV12-4
D gene: -

CDR3 DNA: TGTGCCAGCAGCTCCCCGGACAGTAGAGCCTACGAGCAGTACTTC
CDR3 protein: CASSSPDSRAYEQYF
J gene: TRBJ2-7
clone size: many
V gene: TRBV7-9
D gene: -

CDR3 DNA: TGCGCCAGCAGCACCTCCGGGACAGGGGGCACTGAAGCTTTCTTT
CDR3 protein: CASSTSGTGGTEAFF
J gene: TRBJ1-1
clone size: many
V gene: TRBV5-1
D gene: TRBD1

CDR3 DNA: TGTGCCACCAGTGACCGGGACAGGGCTGAGACCCAGTACTTC
CDR3 protein: CATSDRDRAETQYF
J gene: TRBJ2-5
clone size: few
V gene: TRBV24-1
D gene: TRBD1

CDR3 DNA: TGTGCCGGCAGCCTGAACACTGAAGCTTTCTTT
CDR3 protein: CAGSLNTEAFF
J gene: TRBJ1-1
clone size: few
V gene: TRBV3-1
D gene: -

CDR3 DNA: TGTGCCAGCAGCCAAGGTTGGGGGGCCCTCACCGGGGAGCTGTTTTTT
CDR3 protein: CASSQGWGALTGELFF
J gene: TRBJ2-2
clone size: -
V gene: TRBV3-1
D gene: -

CDR3 DNA: TGTGCCAGCAGCTTGGAAGGGACTAGCGGGGCTCATGAGCAGTTCTTC
CDR3 protein: CASSLEGTSGAHEQFF
J gene: TRBJ2-1
clone size: -
V gene: TRBV7-9
D gene: TRBD2

CDR3 DNA: TGCGCCAGCAGCCTACCCTCGGGGACTGGAAACACCATATATTTT
CDR3 protein: CASSLPSGTGNTIYF
J gene: TRBJ1-3
clone size: few
V gene: TRBV5-1
D gene: -

CDR3 DNA: TGTGCCAGCAGCTTGGGGGGCGTCATGACGGATACGCAGTATTTT
CDR3 protein: CASSLGGVMTDTQYF
J gene: TRBJ2-3
clone size: few
V gene: TRBV5-4
D gene: -

CDR3 DNA: TGTGCCAGCAGTTCCATAAGGGGTATCACCGGGGAGCTGTTTTTT
CDR3 protein: CASSSIRGITGELFF
J gene: TRBJ2-2
clone size: -
V gene: TRBV27
D gene: -

CDR3 DNA: TGTGCCAGCGGCCCCGGGGAGAACTATGGCTACACCTTC
CDR3 protein: CASGPGENYGYTF
J gene: TRBJ1-2
clone size: few
V gene: TRBV5-6
D gene: -

CDR3 DNA: TGCGCCAGCAGCTTAACCATCGTCGACCGACCTGGAAACACCATATATTTT
CDR3 protein: CASSLTIVDRPGNTIYF
J gene: TRBJ1-3
clone size: -
V gene: TRBV5-1
D gene: -

CDR3 DNA: TGTGCCAGCAGCTCCAGCGGCAGGGGCCACGAGCAGTACTTC
CDR3 protein: CASSSSGRGHEQYF
J gene: TRBJ2-7
clone size: many
V gene: TRBV11-2
D gene: -

CDR3 DNA: TGTGCCGGCAGCCAAGTAAGAGGGAACACTGAAGCTTTCTTT
CDR3 protein: CAGSQVRGNTEAFF
J gene: TRBJ1-1
clone size: -
V gene: TRBV3-1
D gene: -